This T cell receptor (beta chain) was sequenced for a study of T-cell memory formation after mild COVID-19. Study-wide points: Clones shrinking between day 15 and 85 showed a balanced CD4/CD8 split, and those that grew later tilted toward CD4+.

TCRdb reanalysed the 5' RACE reads using MiXCR and keeps one entry per CDR3 protein. The sample includes 350,000 to 500,000 distinct CDR3 sequences, roughly a quarter of them seen just once. Points on this clonotype: The target antigen is unknown.

V was clipped by 4 bases and J by 4 bases; unmatched bases: 3. Per the germline V gene, CDR1 is MNHNY and CDR2 is SVGAGI (reference sequence). The CDR3 runs 14 residues. The material sequenced was PBMCs or a T cell subset sorted from them (not recorded which). The chain combines TRBV6-6 with TRBJ2-5; 10 positions match TRBD1. The TCR comes from an adult woman who had mild COVID-19 (a few samples of this study predate the infection). Cell type and time point are not known. CDR3 sequence: CASSWGQGRETQYF. CDR3 coding DNA: TGTGCCAGCAGTTGGGGACAGGGGAGAGAGACCCAGTACTTC.